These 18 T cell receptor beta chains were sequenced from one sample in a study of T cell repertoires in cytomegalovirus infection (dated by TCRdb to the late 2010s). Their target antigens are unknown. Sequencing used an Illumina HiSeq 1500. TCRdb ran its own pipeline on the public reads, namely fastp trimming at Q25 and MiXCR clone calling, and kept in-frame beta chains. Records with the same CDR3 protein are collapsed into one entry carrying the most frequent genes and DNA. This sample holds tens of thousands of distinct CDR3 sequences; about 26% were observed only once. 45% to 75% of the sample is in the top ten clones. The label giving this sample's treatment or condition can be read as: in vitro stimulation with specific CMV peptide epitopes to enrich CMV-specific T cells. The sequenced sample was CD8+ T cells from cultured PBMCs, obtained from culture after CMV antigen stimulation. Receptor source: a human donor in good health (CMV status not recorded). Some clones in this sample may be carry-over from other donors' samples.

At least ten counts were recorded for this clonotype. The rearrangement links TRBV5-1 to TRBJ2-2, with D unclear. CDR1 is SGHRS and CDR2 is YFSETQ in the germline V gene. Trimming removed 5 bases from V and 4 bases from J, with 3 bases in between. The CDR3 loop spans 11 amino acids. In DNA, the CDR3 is TGCGCCAGCAGAGGCACCGGGGAGCTGTTTTTT. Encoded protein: CASRGTGELFF.

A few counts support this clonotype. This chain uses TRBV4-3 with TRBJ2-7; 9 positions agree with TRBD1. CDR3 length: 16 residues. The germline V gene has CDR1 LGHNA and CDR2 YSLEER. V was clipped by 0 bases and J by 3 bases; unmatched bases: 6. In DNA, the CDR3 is TGCGCCAGCAGCCAAGATGCCGGGACAGGGAACTACGAGCAGTACTTC. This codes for CASSQDAGTGNYEQYF.

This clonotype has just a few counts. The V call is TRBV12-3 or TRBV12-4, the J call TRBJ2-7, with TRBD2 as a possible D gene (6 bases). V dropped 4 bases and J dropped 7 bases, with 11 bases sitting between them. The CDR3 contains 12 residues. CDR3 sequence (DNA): TGTGCCAGCAGTTCTGAGGGAGGTGAGCAGTACTTC. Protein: CASSSEGGEQYF.

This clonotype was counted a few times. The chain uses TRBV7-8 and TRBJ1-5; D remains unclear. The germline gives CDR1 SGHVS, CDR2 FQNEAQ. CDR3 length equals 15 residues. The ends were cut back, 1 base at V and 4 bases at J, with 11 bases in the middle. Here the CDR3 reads CASSLDVGKNQPQHF. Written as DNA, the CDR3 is TGTGCCAGCAGCTTAGACGTGGGGAAAAATCAGCCCCAGCATTTT. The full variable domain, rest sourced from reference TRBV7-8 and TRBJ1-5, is GAGVSQSPRYKVAKRGQDVALRCDPISGHVSLFWYQQALGQGPEFLTYFQNEAQLDKSGLPSDRFFAERPEGSVSTLKIQRTQQEDSAVYLCASSLDVGKNQPQHFGDGTRLSIL.

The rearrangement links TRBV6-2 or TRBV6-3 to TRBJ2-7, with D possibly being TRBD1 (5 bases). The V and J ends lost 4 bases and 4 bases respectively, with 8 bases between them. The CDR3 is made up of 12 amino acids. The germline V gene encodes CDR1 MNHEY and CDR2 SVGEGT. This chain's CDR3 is CASSFDRYEQYF. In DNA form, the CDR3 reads TGTGCCAGCAGTTTCGACAGATACGAGCAGTACTTC.

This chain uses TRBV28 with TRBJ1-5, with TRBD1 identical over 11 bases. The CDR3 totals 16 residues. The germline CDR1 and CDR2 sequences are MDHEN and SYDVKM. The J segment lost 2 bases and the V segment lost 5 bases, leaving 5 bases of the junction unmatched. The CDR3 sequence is CASSSPGQGGNQPQHF. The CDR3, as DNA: TGTGCCAGCAGTAGTCCGGGACAGGGGGGCAATCAGCCCCAGCATTTT.

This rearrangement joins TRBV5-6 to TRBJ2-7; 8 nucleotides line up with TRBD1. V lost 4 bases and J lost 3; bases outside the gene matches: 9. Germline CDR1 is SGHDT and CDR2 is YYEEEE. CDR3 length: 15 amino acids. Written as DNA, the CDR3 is TGTGCCAGCAGCCCGACAGGGGAAGGAATCTACGAGCAGTACTTC. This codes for CASSPTGEGIYEQYF.

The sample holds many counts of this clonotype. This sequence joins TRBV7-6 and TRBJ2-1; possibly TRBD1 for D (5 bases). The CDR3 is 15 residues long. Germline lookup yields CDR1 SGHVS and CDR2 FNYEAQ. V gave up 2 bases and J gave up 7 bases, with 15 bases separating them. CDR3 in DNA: TGTGCCAGCAGCTTACACAGGATTTGGGTGAATGAGCAGTTCTTC. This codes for CASSLHRIWVNEQFF.

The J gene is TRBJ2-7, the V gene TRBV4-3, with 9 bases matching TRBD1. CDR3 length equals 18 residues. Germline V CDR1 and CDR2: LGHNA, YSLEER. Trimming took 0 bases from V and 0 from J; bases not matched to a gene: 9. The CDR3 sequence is CASSQELPGQGFSYEQYF. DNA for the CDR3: TGCGCCAGCAGCCAAGAACTTCCGGGACAGGGCTTCTCCTACGAGCAGTACTTC.

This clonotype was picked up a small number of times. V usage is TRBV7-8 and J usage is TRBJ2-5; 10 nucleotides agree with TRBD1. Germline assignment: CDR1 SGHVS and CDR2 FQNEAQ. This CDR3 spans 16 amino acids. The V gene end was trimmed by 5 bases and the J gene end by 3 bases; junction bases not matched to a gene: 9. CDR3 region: CASSTPSTGGEETQYF. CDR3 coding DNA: TGTGCCAGCAGCACACCCTCGACAGGGGGCGAAGAGACCCAGTACTTC.

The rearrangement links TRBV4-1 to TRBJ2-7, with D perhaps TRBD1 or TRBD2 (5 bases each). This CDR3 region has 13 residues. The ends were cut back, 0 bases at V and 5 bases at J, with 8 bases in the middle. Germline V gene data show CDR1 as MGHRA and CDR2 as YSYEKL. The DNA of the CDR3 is TGCGCCAGCAGCCAAGACAGGGAGCACGAGCAGTACTTC. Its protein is CASSQDREHEQYF.

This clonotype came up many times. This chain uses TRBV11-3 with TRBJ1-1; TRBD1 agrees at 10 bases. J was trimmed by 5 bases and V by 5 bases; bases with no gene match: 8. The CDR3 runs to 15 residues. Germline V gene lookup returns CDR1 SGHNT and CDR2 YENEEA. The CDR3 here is CASSTDRGPGTEAFF. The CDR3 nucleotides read TGTGCCAGCAGCACTGACAGGGGGCCGGGGACTGAAGCTTTCTTT.

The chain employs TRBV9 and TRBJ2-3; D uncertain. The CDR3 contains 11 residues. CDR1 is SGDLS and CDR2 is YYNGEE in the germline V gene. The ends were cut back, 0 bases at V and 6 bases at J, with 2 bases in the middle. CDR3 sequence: CASSVGDTQYF. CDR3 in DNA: TGTGCCAGCAGCGTAGGGGATACGCAGTATTTT.

The chain's CDR3 is CASTGTSGAYEQYF. DNA of the CDR3: TGTGCCAGCACAGGGACTAGCGGGGCCTACGAGCAGTACTTC. This sequence joins TRBV7-6 and TRBJ2-7, with 13 bases aligning to TRBD2. The germline V gene encodes CDR1 SGHVS and CDR2 FNYEAQ. J was trimmed by 2 bases and V by 7 bases; bases with no gene match: 2. This CDR3 has 14 amino acids.

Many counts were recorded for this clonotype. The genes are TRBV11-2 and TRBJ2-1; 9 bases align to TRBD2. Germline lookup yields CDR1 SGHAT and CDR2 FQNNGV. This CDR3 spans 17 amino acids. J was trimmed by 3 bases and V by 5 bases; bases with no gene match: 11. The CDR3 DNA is TGTGCCAGCAGCCAACCCAAAGCGGGAGGAGACTACAATGAGCAGTTCTTC. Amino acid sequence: CASSQPKAGGDYNEQFF.

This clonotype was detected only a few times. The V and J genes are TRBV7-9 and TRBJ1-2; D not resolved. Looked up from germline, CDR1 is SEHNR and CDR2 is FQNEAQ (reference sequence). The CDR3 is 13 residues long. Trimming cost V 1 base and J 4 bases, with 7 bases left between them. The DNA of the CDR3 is TGTGCCAGCAGCTTAGAGAGAGGCTATGGCTACACCTTC. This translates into CASSLERGYGYTF.

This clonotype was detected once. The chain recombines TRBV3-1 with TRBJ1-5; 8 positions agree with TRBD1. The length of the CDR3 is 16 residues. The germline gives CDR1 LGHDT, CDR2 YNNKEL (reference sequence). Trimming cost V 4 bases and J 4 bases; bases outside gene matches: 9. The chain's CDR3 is CASSLAGQGGNQPQHF. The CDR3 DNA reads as TGTGCCAGCAGCCTAGCTGGACAGGGCGGGAATCAGCCCCAGCATTTT. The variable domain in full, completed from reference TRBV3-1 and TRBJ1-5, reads DTAVSQTPKYLVTQMGNDKSIKCEQNLGHDTMYWYKQDSKKFLKIMFSYNNKELIINETVPNRFSPKSPDKAHLNLHINSLELGDSAVYFCASSLAGQGGNQPQHFGDGTRLSIL.

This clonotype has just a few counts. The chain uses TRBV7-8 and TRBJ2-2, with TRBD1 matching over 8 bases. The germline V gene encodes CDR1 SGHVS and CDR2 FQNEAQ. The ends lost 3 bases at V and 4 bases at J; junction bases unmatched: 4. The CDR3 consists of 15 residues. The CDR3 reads CASSLRTGSTGELFF. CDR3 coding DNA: TGTGCCAGCAGCTTGAGGACAGGGAGCACCGGGGAGCTGTTTTTT.